The TCR beta chain described here comes from a study of Ad26.COV2.S vaccination and SARS-CoV-2 variants. Across the whole study: Doses of Ad26.COV2.S were injected into muscle once or twice, 56 days apart.

Concerning this clone: Its antigen is still unknown.

V lost 2 bases to trimming and J lost 5 bases; unmatched junction nucleotides: 6. Germline lookup yields CDR1 SGHNT and CDR2 YENEEA. The CDR3 has 15 residues. Specified treatment: over 15 received Ad26.COV2.S at low or high dose, single or two shots; 5 received placebo; per-sample allocation not given. Sampling occurred on day 63 after the first vaccine or placebo injection. Donor was an adult aged 18-55 years in Boston. Study observations and caveats: Spike-specific TCR breadth was greater in vaccine than placebo recipients. Post-vaccination spike-specific CD8+ and CD4+ T cell responses reportedly had substantial breadth.

The assay was immunoSEQ multiplex PCR, and TCRdb's table has in-frame clones only and misses some. This repertoire shows over 400,000 clones, nearly 90% found once; its top ten account for 2% to 3%. The source is a person aged 18-60 years who received the Ad26.COV2.S COVID-19 vaccine or a placebo. This specimen consisted of peripheral blood, obtained in a trial of Ad26.COV2.S vaccine versus placebo. The chain is built from TRBV11-3 and TRBJ2-5; TRBD2 matches at 9 bases. CDR3 bases: TGTGCCAGCAGCTTATATAGCGGGAGTGGGGAGACCCAGTACTTC. This gives the protein CASSLYSGSGETQYF.